This T cell receptor beta chain was sequenced during a study of T cells in Graves' hyperthyroidism and ophthalmopathy. About the research overall: Before treatment of any kind, peripheral blood was taken at initial diagnosis.

The ends lost 4 bases at V and 6 bases at J; junction bases unmatched: 4. Germline V CDR1 and CDR2: DFQATT, SNEGSKA (reference sequence). The CDR3 extends over 13 amino acids. RNA transcripts yielded amplified TCR beta CDR3 regions. Primed by the HTBI set, a first-round RT-PCR was run on the TCR CDR3. A single record per CDR3 protein comes from TCRdb applying MiXCR to the multiplex PCR reads. Altogether 800,000 or so distinct CDR3 sequences are present, around 38% being singletons, with the ten largest covering 7% to 10%. The sequencing input was blood. This chain joins TRBV20-1 and TRBJ2-7, with 12 bases fitting TRBD2. The receptor was derived from a man aged 18 to 35 with Graves' hyperthyroidism. The CDR3, as DNA: TGCAGTGCTAAGACTAGCGGGAGAGGCGAGCAGTACTTC. Protein product: CSAKTSGRGEQYF.